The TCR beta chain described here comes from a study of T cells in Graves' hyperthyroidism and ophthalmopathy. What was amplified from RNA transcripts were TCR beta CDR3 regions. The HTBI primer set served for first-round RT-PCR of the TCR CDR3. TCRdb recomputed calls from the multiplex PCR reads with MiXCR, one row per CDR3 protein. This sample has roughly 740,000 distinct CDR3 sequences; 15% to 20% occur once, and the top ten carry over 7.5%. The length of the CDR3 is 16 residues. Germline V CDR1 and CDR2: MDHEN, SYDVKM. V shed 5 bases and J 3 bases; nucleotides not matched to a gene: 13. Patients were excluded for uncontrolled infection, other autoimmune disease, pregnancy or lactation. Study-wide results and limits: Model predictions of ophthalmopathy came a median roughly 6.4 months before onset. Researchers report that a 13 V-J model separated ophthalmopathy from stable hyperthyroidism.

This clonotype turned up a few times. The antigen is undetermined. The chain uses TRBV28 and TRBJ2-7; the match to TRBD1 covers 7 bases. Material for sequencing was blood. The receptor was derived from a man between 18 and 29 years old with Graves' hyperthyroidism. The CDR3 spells CASSRWTGGAIYEQYF. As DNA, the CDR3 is TGTGCCAGCAGTCGATGGACAGGCGGAGCGATCTACGAGCAGTACTTC.